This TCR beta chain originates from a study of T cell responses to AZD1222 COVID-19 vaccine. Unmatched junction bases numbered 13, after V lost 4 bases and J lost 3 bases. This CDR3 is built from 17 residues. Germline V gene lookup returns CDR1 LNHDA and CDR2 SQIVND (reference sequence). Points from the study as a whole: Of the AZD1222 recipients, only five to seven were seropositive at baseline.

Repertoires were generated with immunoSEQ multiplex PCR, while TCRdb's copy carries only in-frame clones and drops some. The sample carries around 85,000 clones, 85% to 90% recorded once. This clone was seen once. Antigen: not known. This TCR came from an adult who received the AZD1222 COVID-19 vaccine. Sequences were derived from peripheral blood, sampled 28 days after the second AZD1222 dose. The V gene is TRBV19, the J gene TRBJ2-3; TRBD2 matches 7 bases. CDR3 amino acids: CASSTYRLAEVTDTQYF. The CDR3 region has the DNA TGTGCCAGTAGTACGTACCGACTAGCAGAAGTTACAGATACGCAGTATTTT.